The 16 T cell receptor beta chains in this list originate from one sample, sequenced in a study of blood T cell repertoires in COVID-19. Profiled with immunoSEQ multiplex PCR; TCRdb holds only in-frame clones, not every one. Here the sample spans roughly 250,000 clones, around 89% being singletons. Sequences were obtained from peripheral blood. These receptors came from a man aged 25 to 40 with acute or convalescent COVID-19.

The chain recombines TRBV30 with TRBJ2-3; no clear D. V lost 1 base and J 7 bases, leaving 3 bases between the germline ends. The germline V gene has CDR1 GTSNPN and CDR2 SVGIG (reference sequence). The CDR3 spans 10 residues. The CDR3 DNA sequence: TGTGCCTGGAGTGCTAATACGCAGTATTTT. Translating it yields CAWSANTQYF.

The V call is TRBV6-5, the J call TRBJ2-2, with D hard to call. The CDR3 has 10 residues. Germline V gene data show CDR1 as MNHEY and CDR2 as SVGAGI. Trimming took off 7 bases at V and 9 bases at J, with 6 bases between the two ends. The CDR3 spells CASKYRELFF. In DNA, the CDR3 is TGTGCCAGCAAATACAGGGAGCTGTTTTTT.

The rearrangement uses TRBV29-1 and TRBJ1-6; D not resolved. The ends were cut back, 7 bases at V and 8 bases at J, with 6 bases in the middle. Germline V gives CDR1 SQVTM, CDR2 ANQGSEA. CDR3 length: 10 amino acids. CDR3: CSGVHSPLHF. The CDR3 DNA reads TGCAGCGGAGTCCATTCACCCCTCCACTTT.

This clone was counted a single time. The CDR3 sequence is CASSLDTSGNTIYF. The DNA for the CDR3 is TGTGCCAGCAGCCTCGACACCTCTGGAAACACCATATATTTT. The chain recombines TRBV7-9 with TRBJ1-3; no definite D call. The CDR3 totals 14 residues. V was shortened by 5 bases and J by 0 bases, with 8 bases between the two germline ends. CDR1 SEHNR and CDR2 FQNEAQ come from the germline V gene (reference sequence).

The chain combines TRBV7-9 with TRBJ1-6; 7 bases are a match to TRBD1. The CDR3 loop spans 18 amino acids. CDR1 is SEHNR and CDR2 is FQNEAQ in the germline V gene (reference sequence). V dropped 1 base and J dropped 0; count of bases not matched to a gene: 6. The CDR3 region has the DNA TGTGCCAGCAGCTTAGTCGGCCAGGGGGTCTCCTATAATTCACCCCTCCACTTT. Translated, it gives CASSLVGQGVSYNSPLHF.

The chain links TRBV21-1 to TRBJ1-5. TRBV21-1 is annotated as a pseudogene. This CDR3 has 14 amino acids. CDR3 sequence reads: CASNKSWSDQPQHF. The DNA for the CDR3 is TGTGCCAGCAACAAAAGCTGGTCGGATCAGCCCCAGCATTTT.

The rearrangement joins TRBV3-1 (or the pseudogene TRBV3-2) to TRBJ2-1; 13 nucleotides match TRBD2. V was pared by 1 base and J by 15 bases, with 9 bases of the junction left unmatched. Looked up from germline, CDR1 is LGHDT and CDR2 is YNNKEL (reference sequence). This CDR3 region has 15 residues. The CDR3 DNA reads TGTGCCAGCAGCCAAGGGGGACTAGCGGGGACATTCAGGTTCTTC. Its protein is CASSQGGLAGTFRFF.

V usage is TRBV28 and J usage is TRBJ1-2; D is unclear. Trimming took off 4 bases at V and 4 bases at J, with 10 bases between the two ends. The length of the CDR3 is 13 residues. Germline V lookup: CDR1 MDHEN, CDR2 SYDVKM. CDR3 DNA sequence: TGTGCCAGCAGTTCCACAGTTGGCTATGGCTACACCTTC. Its protein product is CASSSTVGYGYTF.

This clone was counted once. The chain uses TRBV6-6 and TRBJ1-6, with TRBD1 matching over 7 bases. Germline assignment: CDR1 MNHNY and CDR2 SVGAGI (reference sequence). The ends lost 5 bases at V and 8 bases at J; junction bases unmatched: 3. This CDR3 spans 13 amino acids. The CDR3 is CASSLRGDSPLHF. The CDR3 DNA reads as TGTGCCAGCAGTCTCAGGGGGGATTCACCCCTCCACTTT.

The V and J genes are TRBV10-2 and TRBJ1-3; no firm D call. The V gene lost 7 bases and the J gene lost 8 bases, with 18 bases spanning the gap. CDR1 and CDR2 from the germline V gene are WSHSY and SAAADI. The CDR3 contains 14 residues. This CDR3 reads CASIWSAAADTIYF. The DNA for the CDR3 is TGCGCCAGCATTTGGTCCGCTGCGGCGGACACCATATATTTT.

The chain couples TRBV5-1 to TRBJ2-3; 9 bases are shared with TRBD2. V dropped 3 bases and J dropped 0; count of bases not matched to a gene: 20. Germline V CDR1 and CDR2: SGHRS, YFSETQ. The CDR3 totals 21 residues. The CDR3 bases are TGCGCCAGCAGCTCCCGGGGTAGTGGCGGGAGGGCCGGGATCAGCACAGATACGCAGTATTTT. Residues: CASSSRGSGGRAGISTDTQYF.

The gene calls are TRBV28 and TRBJ2-1, with D possibly TRBD1 on 6 matching bases. Germline CDR1 and CDR2: MDHEN and SYDVKM. This CDR3 has 15 residues. Between the trimmed V and J ends, which lost 5 bases and 9 bases, there was a span of 20 bases. CDR3 nucleotides: TGTGCCAGCAGTCCCACTGGGGGCCAGGCGGGTGAGCAGTTCTTC. It encodes CASSPTGGQAGEQFF.

This clone appeared a few times. Other DNA sequences within the sample encode an identical CDR3. The chain joins TRBV12-3 or TRBV12-4 to TRBJ2-7; TRBD1 agrees at 7 bases. V was clipped by 3 bases and J by 3 bases; unmatched bases: 2. The CDR3 consists of 13 residues. The CDR3 DNA reads as TGTGCCAGCAGTTTCGGGGACAGCTACGAGCAGTACTTC. This sequence encodes CASSFGDSYEQYF.

The rearrangement links TRBV25-1 to TRBJ2-1, with 9 positions matching TRBD2. There are 18 residues in the CDR3. V was clipped by 4 bases and J by 3 bases; unmatched bases: 13. Germline V lookup: CDR1 MGHDK, CDR2 SYGVNS. Here the CDR3 DNA reads TGTGCCAGCAGTGGGGGCGGGAGGGCCCTCACACGCTACAATGAGCAGTTCTTC. It specifies CASSGGGRALTRYNEQFF.

The CDR3 loop reads CASSKRGGSYNEQFF. CDR3 coding DNA: TGTGCCAGCAGTAAGAGAGGGGGCTCCTACAATGAGCAGTTCTTC. This rearrangement joins TRBV6-5 to TRBJ2-1; D perhaps matches TRBD1 (6 bases). CDR3 length: 15 amino acids. V was pared by 5 bases and J by 0 bases, with 11 bases between. Germline-derived CDR1 and CDR2 are MNHEY and SVGAGI.

The V call is TRBV7-9, the J call TRBJ2-7, with D unclear. CDR1 is SEHNR, CDR2 FQNEAQ, per germline (reference sequence). CDR3 length: 14 residues. V was trimmed by 5 bases and J by 2 bases, leaving 13 bases between them. The DNA for the CDR3 is TGTGCCAGCAGCGTTGACCGACTGGCCTACGAGCAGTACTTC. It encodes CASSVDRLAYEQYF.